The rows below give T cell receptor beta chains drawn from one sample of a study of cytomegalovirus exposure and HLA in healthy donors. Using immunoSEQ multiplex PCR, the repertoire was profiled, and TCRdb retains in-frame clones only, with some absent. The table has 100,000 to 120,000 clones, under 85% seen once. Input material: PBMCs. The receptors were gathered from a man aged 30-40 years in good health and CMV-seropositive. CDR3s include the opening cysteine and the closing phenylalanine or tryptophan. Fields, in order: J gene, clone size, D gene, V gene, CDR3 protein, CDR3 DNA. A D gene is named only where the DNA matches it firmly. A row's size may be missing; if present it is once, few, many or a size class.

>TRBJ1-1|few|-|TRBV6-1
CASSTNAHNTEAFF
TGTGCCAGCAGTACAAACGCACACAACACTGAAGCTTTCTTT
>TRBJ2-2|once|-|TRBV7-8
CASREGPRFSGELFF
TGTGCCAGCAGGGAGGGGCCTCGGTTCTCCGGGGAGCTGTTTTTT
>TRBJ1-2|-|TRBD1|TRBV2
CASSAQGAGGYTF
TGTGCCAGCAGTGCGCAGGGGGCGGGTGGCTACACCTTC
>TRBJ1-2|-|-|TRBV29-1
CSVHDGGFYTF
TGCAGCGTCCACGACGGAGGGTTCTACACCTTC
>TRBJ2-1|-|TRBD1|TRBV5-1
CATRQGPYNEQFF
TGCGCCACCAGACAGGGACCCTACAATGAGCAGTTCTTC
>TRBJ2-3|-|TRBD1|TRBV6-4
CASSDRTGGTDTQYF
TGTGCCAGCAGTGACCGGACAGGGGGCACAGATACGCAGTATTTT
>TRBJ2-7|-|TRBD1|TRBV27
CASSPWGTGREQYF
TGTGCCAGCAGTCCATGGGGGACAGGGCGCGAGCAGTACTTC
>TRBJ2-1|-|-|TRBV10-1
CASSQGYLTYNEQFF
TGCGCCAGCAGCCAGGGATATTTAACTTACAATGAGCAGTTCTTC
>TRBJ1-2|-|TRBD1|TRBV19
CASSPRQGPGGYTF
TGTGCCAGTAGCCCGCGACAGGGCCCAGGTGGCTACACCTTC
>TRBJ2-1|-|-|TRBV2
CASTKEAGARGEQFF
TGTGCCAGCACCAAAGAGGCGGGGGCCCGCGGTGAGCAGTTCTTC
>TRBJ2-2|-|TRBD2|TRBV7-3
CASSLGLADGELFF
TGTGCCAGCAGCTTGGGACTAGCGGACGGGGAGCTGTTTTTT
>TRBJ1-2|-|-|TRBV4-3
CASSQVGGATYGYTF
TGCGCCAGCAGCCAAGTTGGGGGGGCGACCTATGGCTACACCTTC
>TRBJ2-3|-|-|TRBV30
CAWTHSGGTQYF
TGTGCCTGGACCCACTCAGGGGGGACGCAGTATTTT
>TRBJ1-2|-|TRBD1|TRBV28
CASSTTGDIIYGYTF
TGTGCCAGCAGCACTACAGGGGATATCATCTATGGCTACACCTTC
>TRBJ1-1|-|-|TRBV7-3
CASSLSAAAGTEAFF
TGCGCCAGCAGCTTATCGGCGGCCGCTGGCACTGAAGCTTTCTTT
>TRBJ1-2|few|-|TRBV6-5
CASSADKTLTF
TGTGCCAGCAGTGCCGACAAAACCCTCACCTTC
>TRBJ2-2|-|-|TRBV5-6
CASSFAGSGELFF
TGTGCCAGCAGCTTCGCAGGATCCGGGGAGCTGTTTTTT
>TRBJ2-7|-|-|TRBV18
CASSRGSYEQYF
TGTGCCAGCTCCAGGGGAAGTTACGAGCAGTACTTC
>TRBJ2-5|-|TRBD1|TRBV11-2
CASSPNRDSQETQYF
TGTGCCAGCAGCCCGAACCGGGACAGCCAAGAGACCCAGTACTTC
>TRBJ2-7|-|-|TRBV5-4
CASSFGTGRDEQYF
TGTGCCAGCAGTTTCGGAACAGGGAGAGACGAGCAGTACTTC
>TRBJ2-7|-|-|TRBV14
CASSQGSSYEQYF
TGTGCCAGCAGCCAGGGCAGCTCCTACGAGCAGTACTTC
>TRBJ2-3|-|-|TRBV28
CASSAGITDTQYF
TGTGCCAGTTCGGCGGGGATCACAGATACGCAGTATTTT
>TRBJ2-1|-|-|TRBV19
CASSPDSLREQFF
TGTGCCAGTAGTCCGGACTCATTAAGGGAGCAGTTCTTC
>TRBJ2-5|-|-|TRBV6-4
CASSQTTGQYF
TGTGCCAGCAGTCAAACAACGGGACAGTACTTC
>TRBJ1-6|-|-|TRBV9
CASSPAGTNNSPLHF
TGTGCCAGCAGCCCCGCCGGAACTAATAATTCACCCCTCCACTTT
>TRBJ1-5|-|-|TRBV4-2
CASSQEPRGGQPQHF
TGTGCCAGCAGCCAAGAACCGCGGGGAGGGCAGCCCCAGCATTTT
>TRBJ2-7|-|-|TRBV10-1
CASSELTDSYEQYF
TGCGCCAGCAGTGAGTTGACGGACTCCTACGAGCAGTACTTC
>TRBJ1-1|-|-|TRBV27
CASSLWAGSFTEAFF
TGTGCCAGCAGTTTGTGGGCAGGGTCTTTCACTGAAGCTTTCTTT
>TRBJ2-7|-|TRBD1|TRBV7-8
CASSWTGNLEVESYEQYF
TGTGCCAGCAGCTGGACAGGGAATTTAGAAGTGGAGTCCTACGAGCAGTACTTC
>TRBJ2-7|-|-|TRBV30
CAWSGVRGTYHEQYF
TGTGCCTGGAGTGGGGTCCGGGGGACCTACCACGAGCAGTACTTC
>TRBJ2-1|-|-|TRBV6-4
CASRESDFLDNEQFF
TGTGCCAGCAGAGAGTCCGACTTCTTGGACAATGAGCAGTTCTTC
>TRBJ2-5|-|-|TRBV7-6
CASSLGGRETQYF
TGTGCCAGCAGCTTAGGGGGGCGCGAGACCCAGTACTTC
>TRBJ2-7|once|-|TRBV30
CAWSPVVYEQYF
TGTGCCTGGAGTCCCGTCGTCTACGAGCAGTACTTC